This T cell receptor (beta chain) is from a study of regulatory T cells in long-lasting Graves disease. Time point noted: persistent/refractory GD, antithyroid drugs over 5 years with positive TRAb. The authors made the TCR library using RNA they extracted from PBMCs. In this sample, this clonotype turned up many times. Arm-PCR of CDR3 regions and iRepertoire HTBI primers were the basis on which TCR beta libraries were built. MiXCR was run by TCRdb on the multiplex PCR reads, yielding one entry per CDR3 protein. The data hold about 470,000 distinct CDR3 sequences, with 20% to 25% observed a single time. This CDR3 has 14 residues. The J segment lost 6 bases and the V segment lost 6 bases, leaving 12 bases of the junction unmatched. Germline CDR1 SGHDT, CDR2 YYEEEE.

The sequenced sample was peripheral blood mononuclear cells (PBMCs), obtained when the disease was refractory, from a patient treated with antithyroid drugs. This clonotype originated in a female donor with Graves disease. The rearrangement joins TRBV5-6 to TRBJ2-7; 7 bases line up with TRBD1. Written as DNA, the CDR3 is TGTGCCAGCACCACGATACAGGGGTCGACCGAGCAGTACTTC. This codes for CASTTIQGSTEQYF.